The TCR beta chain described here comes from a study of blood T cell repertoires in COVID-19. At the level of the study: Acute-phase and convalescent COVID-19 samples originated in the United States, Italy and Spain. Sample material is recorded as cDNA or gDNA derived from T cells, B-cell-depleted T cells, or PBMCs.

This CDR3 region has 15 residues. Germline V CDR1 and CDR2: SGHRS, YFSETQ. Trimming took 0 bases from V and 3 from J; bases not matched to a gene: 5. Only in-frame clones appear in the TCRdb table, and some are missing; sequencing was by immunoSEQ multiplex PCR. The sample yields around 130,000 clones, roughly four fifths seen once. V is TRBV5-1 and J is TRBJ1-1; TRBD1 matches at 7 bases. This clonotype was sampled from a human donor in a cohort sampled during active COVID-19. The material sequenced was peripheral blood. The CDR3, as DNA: TGCGCCAGCAGCTTGGTTGGACAGGCGCACACTGAAGCTTTCTTT. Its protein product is CASSLVGQAHTEAFF.